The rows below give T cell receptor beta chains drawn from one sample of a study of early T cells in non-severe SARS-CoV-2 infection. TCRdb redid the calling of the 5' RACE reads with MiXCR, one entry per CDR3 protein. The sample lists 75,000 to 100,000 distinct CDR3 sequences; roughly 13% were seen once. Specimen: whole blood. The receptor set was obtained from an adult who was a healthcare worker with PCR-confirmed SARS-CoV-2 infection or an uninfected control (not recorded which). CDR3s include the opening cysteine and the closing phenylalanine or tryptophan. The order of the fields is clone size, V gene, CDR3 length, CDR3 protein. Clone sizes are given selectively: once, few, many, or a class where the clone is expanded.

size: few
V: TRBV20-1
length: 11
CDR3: CSAGGIYEQYF

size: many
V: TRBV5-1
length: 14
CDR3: CASRDTANTGELFF

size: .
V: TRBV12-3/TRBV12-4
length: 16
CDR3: CASSISTSGGTDTQYF

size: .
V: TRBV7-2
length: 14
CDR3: CASSLDPDVGAQYF

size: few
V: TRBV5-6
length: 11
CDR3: CASSLDTEAFF

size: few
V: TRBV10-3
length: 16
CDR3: CAISEELAGGLNEQFF

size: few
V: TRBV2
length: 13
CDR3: CASSQGWGQKQFF

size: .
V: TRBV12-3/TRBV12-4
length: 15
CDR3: CASSSPQEMNTEAFF

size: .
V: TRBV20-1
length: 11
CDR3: CSARLTDTQYF

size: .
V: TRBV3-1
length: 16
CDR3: CASSQSRGGSYNEQFF

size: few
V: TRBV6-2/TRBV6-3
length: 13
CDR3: CASRPTANLEAFF

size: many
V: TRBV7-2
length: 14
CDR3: CASSPGTGAYEQYF

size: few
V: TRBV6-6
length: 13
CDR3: CASRGDDNYGYTF

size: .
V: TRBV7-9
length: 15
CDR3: CASSPRGTGGAEQYF

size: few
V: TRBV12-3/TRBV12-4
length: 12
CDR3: CASSLHSYGYTF

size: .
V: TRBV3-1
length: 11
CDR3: CASGSMGGYTF

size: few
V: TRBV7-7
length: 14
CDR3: CASSLIQGTDTQYF

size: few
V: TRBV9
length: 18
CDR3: CASSVGGSSPGKNTEAFF

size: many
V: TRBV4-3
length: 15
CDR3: CASSQLQGQGVEQYF

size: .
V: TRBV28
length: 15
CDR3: CASSLPDRRGYEQYF

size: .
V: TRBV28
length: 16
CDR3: CASSAHRGDSNQPQHF

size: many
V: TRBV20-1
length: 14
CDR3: CSARGMTDNYGYTF

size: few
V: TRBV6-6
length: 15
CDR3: CASSPGTGMGETQYF

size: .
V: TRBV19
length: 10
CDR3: CASSGGEQFF

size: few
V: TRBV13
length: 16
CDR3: CASSLVPRTYKYEQYF

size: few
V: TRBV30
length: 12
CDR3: CAWSVVVSEQYF

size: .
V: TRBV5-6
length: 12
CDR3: CASSRQGREAFF

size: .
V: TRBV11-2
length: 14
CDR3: CASSLSRISYEQYF

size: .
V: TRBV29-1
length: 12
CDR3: CSGWTVNTEAFF

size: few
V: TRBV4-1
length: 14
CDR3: CASSLGWTAETQYF

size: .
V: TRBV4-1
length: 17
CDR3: CASSHPGTGIPGNTIYF

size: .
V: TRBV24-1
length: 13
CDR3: CATSDLQLYEQYF

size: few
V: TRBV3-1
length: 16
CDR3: CASSRAEGLAGNEQFF

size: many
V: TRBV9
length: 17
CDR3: CASSVAPRERQDTEAFF

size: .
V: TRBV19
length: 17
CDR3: CASSTYRAATTNEKLFF

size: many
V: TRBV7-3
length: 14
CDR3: CASSRTANTGELFF

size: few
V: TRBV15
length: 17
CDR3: CATSRERGGQRTGELFF

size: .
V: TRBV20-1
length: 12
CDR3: CSARGSHTEAFF

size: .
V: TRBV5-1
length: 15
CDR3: CASSPLQGFNTEAFF

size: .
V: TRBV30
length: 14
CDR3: CACKGPAPWGEQYF

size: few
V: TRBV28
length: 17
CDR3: CASASLSAAGGRDTQYF

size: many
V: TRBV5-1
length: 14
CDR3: CASSLRGRDSPLHF

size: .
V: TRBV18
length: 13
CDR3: CASSIPDNYGYTF

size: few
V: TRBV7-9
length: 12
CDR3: CASSPLGNTIYF

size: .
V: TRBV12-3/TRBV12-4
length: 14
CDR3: CASSPGLPTDTQYF

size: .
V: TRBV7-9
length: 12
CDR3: CASSLEYQPQHF

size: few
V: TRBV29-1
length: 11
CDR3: CSVGANYGYTF

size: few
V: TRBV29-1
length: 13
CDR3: CSVSAGGNSPLHF

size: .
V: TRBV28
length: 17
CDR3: CASSSTIGDRQGETQYF

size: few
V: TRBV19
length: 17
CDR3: CASSSTRRQGRENIQYF

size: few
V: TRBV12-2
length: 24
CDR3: CASRLCSVGGQTVAPFATNEKLFF

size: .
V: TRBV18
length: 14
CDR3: CASSRGGDENEQFF

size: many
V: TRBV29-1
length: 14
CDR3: CSVDRDRSYNEQFF